This TCR beta chain was identified during a study of blood T cell repertoires in COVID-19. The overall study: PBMCs, B-cell-depleted T cells, or T cells provided the cDNA or gDNA that made up the material.

Data came from immunoSEQ multiplex PCR; TCRdb stores just in-frame clones and leaves some out. The data show approximately 110,000 clones, with just over 70% seen just once and more than 0.8% held by the top ten. The CDR3 runs 14 residues. The ends were cut back, 7 bases at V and 6 bases at J, with 16 bases in the middle. Germline-derived CDR1 and CDR2 are WNHNN and SYGVQD (reference sequence). This TCR derives from a human donor with acute or convalescent COVID-19. The donor label of this sample is uncertain. The specimen sequenced was peripheral blood. The chain links TRBV10-1 to TRBJ1-5, with D possibly being TRBD1 (6 bases). The CDR3 nucleotides read TGCGCCAGCAAAAGGACAGTTCTGAGTCAGCCCCAGCATTTT. It yields the protein CASKRTVLSQPQHF.